The text below deals with one T cell receptor (beta chain). Per the original data handling: Estimation of nucleated cell counts was performed using reference gene primer amplification. Sequencing used immunoSEQ multiplex PCR; TCRdb keeps in-frame clones, though not all of them. For V, J and clone size, that table is used; D and trimming come from the DNA. The sample yields about 270,000 clones, 85% to 90% seen once. This sample was included in a study of blood T cell repertoires in COVID-19. This receptor was taken from a woman in her 30s with acute COVID-19. The material sequenced was PBMCs or T cells enriched from blood (not recorded which).

The CDR3 nucleotides are TGCGCCAGCAGTCCGGGACTGAGCAATCAGCCCCAGCATTTT. Translating it yields CASSPGLSNQPQHF. This sequence joins TRBV5-1 and TRBJ1-5; TRBD1 might be the D (5 bases). Germline values: CDR1 SGHRS, CDR2 YFSETQ. V lost 5 bases to trimming and J lost 1 base, with 10 bases between them. CDR3 size: 14 residues.